This T cell receptor (beta chain) emerged from a study of cytomegalovirus exposure and HLA in healthy donors. The PCR contained 60 Vbeta and 13 Jbeta primers. Sequencing used immunoSEQ multiplex PCR; TCRdb keeps in-frame clones, though not all of them. The sample holds fewer than 250,000 clones, about 80% seen once. Trimming took 4 bases from V and 8 from J; bases not matched to a gene: 1. The CDR3 is 11 residues long. Germline CDR1 LGHNA, CDR2 YNFKEQ. The rearrangement uses TRBV4-2 and TRBJ1-2; 7 nucleotides line up with TRBD1. This receptor was identified in a male donor in good health and CMV-seronegative. The sample comprised PBMCs. CDR3 nucleotides: TGTGCCAGCAGCCCAGGGGGAGGCTACACCTTC. It codes for CASSPGGGYTF.